A selection of T cell receptor beta chains follows, all from one sample in a study of patients and donors after allogeneic stem cell transplantation. MiXCR, applied by TCRdb to the RT-PCR reads, yields one record per CDR3 protein. Among 84,000 or so distinct CDR3 sequences, roughly 43% were seen once, and the ten largest hold approximately 60%. Source material: blood, either unsorted or a sorted T cell fraction (not recorded which). The origin of the receptors is a human donor who was either an allogeneic HSCT recipient or a stem cell or donor lymphocyte infusion donor (not recorded which). It is not recorded whose cells these are; they may come from a transplant donor. The CDR3 runs from the conserved cysteine through the conserved F or W. The D gene is left open where the match is weak. Clone size appears in some rows only: once, few, many, or a class for an expanded clone.

TRBV18	TRBJ2-5	NA	NA	CASSPTGLGGETQYF	TGTGCCAGCTCACCGACCGGACTAGGGGGAGAGACCCAGTACTTC
TRBV10-3	TRBJ1-3	NA	NA	CAIMGVEASGNTIYF	TGTGCCATCATGGGGGTGGAGGCCTCTGGAAACACCATATATTTT
TRBV6-2/TRBV6-3	TRBJ2-2	NA	NA	CAGGTGELFF	TGTGCCGGGGGCACCGGGGAGCTGTTTTTT
TRBV29-1	TRBJ2-7	NA	NA	CSVKDGSYEQYF	TGCAGCGTTAAGGACGGTTCCTACGAGCAGTACTTC
TRBV11-2	TRBJ2-7	NA	TRBD2	CASSFGLAGTYEQYF	TGTGCCAGCAGCTTTGGTCTAGCGGGAACCTACGAGCAGTACTTC
TRBV10-3	TRBJ2-7	few	TRBD1	CATRRQGTALAYEQYF	TGTGCCACCCGCCGACAGGGGACTGCTCTTGCCTACGAGCAGTACTTC
TRBV4-3	TRBJ1-5	NA	NA	CASSQVINQPQHF	TGCGCCAGCAGCCAAGTAATCAATCAGCCCCAGCATTTT
TRBV12-3/TRBV12-4	TRBJ2-3	NA	TRBD1	CASGVTGGTDTQYF	TGTGCCAGCGGAGTAACAGGGGGCACAGATACGCAGTATTTT
TRBV4-1	TRBJ1-4	NA	TRBD1	CASSRDRVADEKLFF	TGCGCCAGCAGCCGGGACAGGGTTGCGGATGAAAAACTGTTTTTT
TRBV18	TRBJ1-2	NA	NA	CASSPPAGVGNYGYTF	TGTGCCAGCTCACCACCGGCGGGGGTGGGTAACTATGGCTACACCTTC
TRBV5-1	TRBJ1-1	NA	NA	CASSGGGNTEAFF	TGCGCCAGCAGCGGGGGAGGGAACACTGAAGCTTTCTTT
TRBV12-3/TRBV12-4	TRBJ1-4	NA	NA	CASTNRVGEKLFF	TGTGCCAGCACAAACAGGGTTGGTGAAAAACTGTTTTTT
TRBV20-1	TRBJ1-2	few	TRBD1	CSADTGGYGYTF	TGCAGTGCTGATACAGGGGGCTATGGCTACACCTTC
TRBV5-4	TRBJ2-7	NA	NA	CASSTGLAYEQYF	TGTGCCAGCAGCACCGGACTCGCCTACGAGCAGTACTTC
TRBV5-4	TRBJ1-2	NA	NA	CASTQKDGAYGYTF	TGTGCCAGCACCCAAAAGGATGGAGCCTATGGCTACACCTTC
TRBV20-1	TRBJ1-3	NA	NA	CSARRVGTGNTIYF	TGCAGTGCCAGACGAGTTGGGACTGGAAACACCATATATTTT
TRBV29-1	TRBJ1-1	NA	NA	CSVGWLNTEAFF	TGCAGCGTTGGGTGGCTTAACACTGAAGCTTTCTTT
TRBV7-9	TRBJ2-3	NA	TRBD2	CASSLMGTSRATDTQYF	TGTGCCAGCAGCTTGATGGGGACTAGCAGGGCCACAGATACGCAGTATTTT
TRBV4-2	TRBJ1-2	NA	NA	CASSRDHTSDGYTF	TGTGCCAGCAGCCGGGACCACACGAGCGATGGCTACACCTTC
TRBV12-3/TRBV12-4	TRBJ1-2	few	NA	CASSPGADYYGYTF	TGTGCCAGCAGCCCCGGGGCAGATTACTATGGCTACACCTTC
TRBV6-2/TRBV6-3	TRBJ2-7	NA	NA	CASSYGTFYEQYF	TGTGCCAGCAGTTATGGGACTTTCTACGAGCAGTACTTC
TRBV6-2/TRBV6-3	TRBJ1-2	NA	NA	CASQEYRYGYTF	TGTGCCAGCCAAGAATACCGGTATGGCTACACCTTC
TRBV7-9	TRBJ1-5	NA	NA	CASSLDEVNQPQHF	TGTGCCAGCAGCTTAGACGAAGTTAATCAGCCCCAGCATTTT
TRBV12-3/TRBV12-4	TRBJ1-3	few	NA	CATRVNSGNTIYF	TGTGCCACCAGGGTAAACTCTGGAAACACCATATATTTT
TRBV20-1	TRBJ1-6	NA	NA	CSARLVRDNSPLHF	TGCAGTGCTAGACTGGTGAGGGATAATTCACCCCTCCACTTT
TRBV20-1	TRBJ1-1	NA	NA	CSAYPTEAFF	TGCAGTGCTTATCCGACTGAAGCTTTCTTT
TRBV4-3	TRBJ1-2	NA	NA	CASSQEKKGRRDGYTF	TGCGCCAGCAGCCAAGAAAAAAAGGGACGAAGGGATGGCTACACCTTC
TRBV12-3/TRBV12-4	TRBJ1-5	NA	NA	CASSLTGIHQPQHF	TGTGCCAGCAGTTTGACAGGTATTCATCAGCCCCAGCATTTT
TRBV29-1	TRBJ1-2	NA	NA	CSSLEESGGYTF	TGCAGCTCATTGGAGGAGTCTGGCGGCTACACCTTC
TRBV18	TRBJ2-7	NA	TRBD2	CASSPPYLGLAGTDSYEQYF	TGTGCCAGCTCACCACCCTATCTCGGGCTAGCGGGAACGGACTCCTACGAGCAGTACTTC